What follows are 20 T cell receptor beta chains derived from one specimen sequenced in a study of T cells in Graves' hyperthyroidism and ophthalmopathy. RNA transcripts served as the template for amplifying TCR beta CDR3 regions. TCR CDR3 regions were first amplified by RT-PCR with HTBI primers. TCRdb reprocessed the multiplex PCR reads via MiXCR and lists one record per CDR3 protein. The repertoire consists of around 700,000 distinct CDR3 sequences, with over 35% occurring once and the leading ten covering around a third. Input material: blood. The receptors were sampled from a middle-aged woman with Graves' hyperthyroidism.

This clonotype was observed at least ten times. V is TRBV7-2 and J is TRBJ2-5; 16 bases line up with TRBD2. Germline V gene data show CDR1 as SGHTA and CDR2 as FQGNSA. The CDR3 sequence is 18 residues long. V was clipped by 3 bases and J by 0 bases; unmatched bases: 4. The CDR3 region has the DNA TGTGCCAGCAGCTTGGGACTAGCGGGAGGGCGGTACCAAGAGACCCAGTACTTC. Translation: CASSLGLAGGRYQETQYF.

The table lists this clonotype with many counts. V gene TRBV29-1 combines with J gene TRBJ1-5, with unresolved D. The V gene's germline CDR1 is SQVTM and CDR2 ANQGSEA. Trimming pared 4 bases from V and 11 bases from J, leaving 24 bases between. This CDR3 contains 15 residues. The CDR3 coding sequence is TGCAGCGTTGTTGTTGGGCGTAGAGGTTTCAGCACCCAGCATTTT. This sequence encodes CSVVVGRRGFSTQHF.

With respect to this clonotype: A much more abundant neighbour one base away suggests this may be a read error. CDR3 sequence: CANSGESYEQYF. The CDR3 DNA follows: TGTGCCAACAGTGGCGAGAGCTACGAGCAGTACTTC. The rearrangement joins TRBV2 to TRBJ2-7; unclear D gene. The CDR3 runs 12 residues. Germline loops: CDR1 SNHLY, CDR2 FYNNEI. Filled out from reference TRBV2 and TRBJ2-7, the complete variable domain reads EPEVTQTPSHQVTQMGQEVILRCVPISNHLYFYWYRQILGQKVEFLVSFYNNEISEKSEIFDDQFSVERPDGSNFTLKIRSTKLEDSAMYFCANSGESYEQYFGPGTRLTVT.

This clonotype appeared many times. The chain has TRBV7-2 and TRBJ2-5, with 8 bases matching TRBD2. The CDR3 consists of 15 residues. Per the germline V gene, CDR1 is SGHTA and CDR2 is FQGNSA. V lost 1 base and J lost 5; bases outside the gene matches: 6. The CDR3 DNA is TGTGCCAGCAGCTTAGAGAGCGGGGGACGGGAGACCCAGTACTTC. It specifies CASSLESGGRETQYF.

The gene calls are TRBV20-1 and TRBJ1-1, with TRBD1 matching over 7 bases. J lost 0 bases, V lost 4 bases, and 5 bases had no gene match. Germline V gives CDR1 DFQATT, CDR2 SNEGSKA (reference sequence). The CDR3 spans 14 residues. The CDR3: CSAKGQLMNTEAFF. DNA for the CDR3: TGCAGTGCTAAGGGACAGCTAATGAACACTGAAGCTTTCTTT.

The table lists this clonotype with a few counts. This sequence joins TRBV5-1 and TRBJ2-7; D is uncertain. This CDR3 has 15 residues. The V gene's germline CDR1 is SGHRS and CDR2 YFSETQ. Trimming left V 5 bases short and J 2 bases short, with 17 bases between. This CDR3 reads CASSFDLRVPYEQYF. DNA of the CDR3: TGCGCCAGCAGTTTCGACCTCCGGGTTCCCTACGAGCAGTACTTC.

V is TRBV5-1 and J is TRBJ2-5, with D possibly matching TRBD1 (5 bases). From germline, CDR1 is SGHRS and CDR2 YFSETQ. The V end was cut by 7 bases, the J end by 5 bases, with 18 bases between. The CDR3 sequence is 14 residues long. Written as DNA, the CDR3 is TGCGCCAGCTCCTCCCGCAGGGTGACGGAGACCCAGTACTTC. Translating gives CASSSRRVTETQYF.

CDR3 loop: CASTPGQGGRTEAFF. CDR3 nucleotides: TGCGCCAGCACCCCGGGACAGGGCGGTCGCACTGAAGCTTTCTTT. This chain connects TRBV5-1 to TRBJ1-1; 9 nucleotides match TRBD1. J gave up 4 bases and V 6 bases, and 10 bases lay outside the gene matches. CDR3 size: 15 residues. Germline values: CDR1 SGHRS, CDR2 YFSETQ.

This clonotype was recorded a few times. The J gene is TRBJ2-7, the V gene TRBV20-1, with 7 bases aligning to TRBD1. CDR1 is DFQATT and CDR2 is SNEGSKA in the germline V gene (reference sequence). The CDR3 length is 14 residues. Unmatched junction bases numbered 7, after V lost 5 bases and J lost 0 bases. The CDR3 protein is CSAATGQSSYEQYF. CDR3 DNA sequence: TGCAGTGCTGCGACAGGGCAGAGCTCCTACGAGCAGTACTTC.

The rearrangement links TRBV5-1 to TRBJ2-7, with unresolved D. The CDR3 covers 13 residues. V was shortened by 4 bases and J by 3 bases, with 11 bases between the two germline ends. Per the germline V gene, CDR1 is SGHRS and CDR2 is YFSETQ. The CDR3 coding sequence is TGCGCCAGCAGCCCCCAATGGGGCTACGAGCAGTACTTC. It translates to CASSPQWGYEQYF.

This chain's CDR3 is CAISVEASPSGANVLTF. CDR3 DNA: TGTGCCATCAGTGTAGAGGCCTCCCCCTCTGGGGCCAACGTCCTGACTTTC. V is TRBV10-3 and J is TRBJ2-6, with unresolved D. The V gene's germline CDR1 is ENHRY and CDR2 SYGVKD. The CDR3 has 17 residues. V lost 4 bases to trimming and J lost 0 bases, with 13 bases between them.

This clonotype was observed at least ten times. The chain uses TRBV7-6 and TRBJ2-5; weak D call: TRBD2 (5 bases). V gave up 1 base and J gave up 5 bases, with 14 bases separating them. The CDR3 spans 15 residues. Germline CDR1 is SGHVS and CDR2 is FNYEAQ. The CDR3 DNA reads TGTGCCAGCAGCTTAGTTACGGGGTGGGCCGAGACCCAGTACTTC. Translation: CASSLVTGWAETQYF.

This clonotype showed up just a few times. The V gene is TRBV3-1, the J gene TRBJ2-7; 8 positions match TRBD2. Germline-derived CDR1 and CDR2 are LGHDT and YNNKEL (reference sequence). After removal of 5 bases from V and 2 bases from J, the junction contained 5 bases not matched to a gene. This CDR3 contains 14 residues. The CDR3 DNA follows: TGTGCCAGCAGCAGCCTAGCGGGCGCCTACGAGCAGTACTTC. The encoded protein is CASSSLAGAYEQYF.

The J gene is TRBJ1-5, the V gene TRBV6-5; D unresolved. Germline-derived CDR1 and CDR2 are MNHEY and SVGAGI. CDR3 length equals 15 residues. Trimming removed 2 bases at V and 0 bases at J, with 8 bases between. The CDR3 sequence: CASSYGGFSNQPQHF. CDR3 coding DNA: TGTGCCAGCAGTTACGGTGGTTTTAGCAATCAGCCCCAGCATTTT.

The CDR3 loop is CAISYGVLRANVLTF. CDR3 DNA sequence: TGTGCCATCAGTTACGGGGTTCTCAGGGCCAACGTCCTGACTTTC. J is TRBJ2-6 and V is TRBV10-3, with D tentatively TRBD2 (5 bases). Germline loops: CDR1 ENHRY, CDR2 SYGVKD. V was trimmed by 5 bases and J by 5 bases, leaving 13 bases between them. The CDR3 sequence is 15 residues long.

This clonotype was counted ten times or more. This chain connects TRBV7-9 to TRBJ2-5, with 9 positions matching TRBD1. The CDR3 extends over 13 amino acids. After removal of 3 bases from V and 7 bases from J, the junction contained 3 bases not matched to a gene. From germline, CDR1 is SEHNR and CDR2 FQNEAQ (reference sequence). CDR3 DNA: TGTGCCAGCAGCTTCTGGACAGGGGCGACCCAGTACTTC. Its translation: CASSFWTGATQYF.

The J gene is TRBJ1-1, the V gene TRBV9, with unresolved D. Germline CDR1 is SGDLS and CDR2 is YYNGEE. The CDR3 length is 13 residues. Trimming cost V 2 bases and J 2 bases, with 7 bases left between them. The DNA for the CDR3 is TGTGCCAGCAGCGTTGTCTCCAACACTGAAGCTTTCTTT. Translating it yields CASSVVSNTEAFF.

This rearrangement joins TRBV19 to TRBJ2-7, with 11 bases identical to TRBD2. J lost 3 bases, V lost 11 bases, and 9 bases had no gene match. This CDR3 is 14 amino acids long. Germline V gene lookup returns CDR1 LNHDA and CDR2 SQIVND (reference sequence). The CDR3 loop is CAGLLAGVYYEQYF. For the CDR3, the DNA is TGTGCCGGGTTACTAGCGGGAGTATACTACGAGCAGTACTTC.

The chain joins TRBV29-1 to TRBJ2-3, with a weak D call TRBD2 (5 bases). Germline CDR1 SQVTM, CDR2 ANQGSEA. Trimming removed 7 bases from V and 0 bases from J, with 11 bases in between. The CDR3 extends over 13 amino acids. For the CDR3, the DNA is TGCAGCGCCTTGAGCGGTAGCACAGATACGCAGTATTTT. Translated, it gives CSALSGSTDTQYF.

This clonotype was observed once. A much larger clone sits a single nucleotide away, making a read error possible. The chain carries TRBV15 and TRBJ1-4; a weak D match, TRBD1 (6 bases). Germline V gives CDR1 LNHNV, CDR2 YYDKDF (reference sequence). This CDR3 has 19 residues. The CDR3 sequence is CATSRDPLGGGGTNGKLFF. DNA of the CDR3: TGTGCCACCAGCAGAGATCCACTGGGTGGAGGGGGAACTAATGGAAAACTGTTTTTT.